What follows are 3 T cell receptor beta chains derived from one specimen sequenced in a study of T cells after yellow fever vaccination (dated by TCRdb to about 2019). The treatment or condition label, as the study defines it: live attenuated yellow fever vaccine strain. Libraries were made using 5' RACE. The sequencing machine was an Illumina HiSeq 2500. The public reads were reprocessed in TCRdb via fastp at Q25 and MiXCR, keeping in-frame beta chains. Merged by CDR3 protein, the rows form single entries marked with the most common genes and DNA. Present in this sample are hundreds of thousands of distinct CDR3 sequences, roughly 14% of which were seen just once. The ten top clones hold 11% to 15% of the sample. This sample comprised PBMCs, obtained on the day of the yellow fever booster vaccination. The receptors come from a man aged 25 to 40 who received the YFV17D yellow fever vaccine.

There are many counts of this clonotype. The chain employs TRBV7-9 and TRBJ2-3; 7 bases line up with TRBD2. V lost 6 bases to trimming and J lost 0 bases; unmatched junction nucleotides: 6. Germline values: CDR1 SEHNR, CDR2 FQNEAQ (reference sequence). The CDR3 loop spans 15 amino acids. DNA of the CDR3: TGTGCCAGCAGTCCGGGAGGACCTAGCACAGATACGCAGTATTTT. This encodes CASSPGGPSTDTQYF.

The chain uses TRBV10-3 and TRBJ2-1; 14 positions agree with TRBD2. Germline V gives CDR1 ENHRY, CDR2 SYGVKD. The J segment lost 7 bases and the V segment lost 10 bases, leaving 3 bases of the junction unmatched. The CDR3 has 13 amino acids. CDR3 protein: CATGTSGRNEQFF. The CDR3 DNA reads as TGTGCCACCGGGACTAGCGGGAGAAATGAGCAGTTCTTC.

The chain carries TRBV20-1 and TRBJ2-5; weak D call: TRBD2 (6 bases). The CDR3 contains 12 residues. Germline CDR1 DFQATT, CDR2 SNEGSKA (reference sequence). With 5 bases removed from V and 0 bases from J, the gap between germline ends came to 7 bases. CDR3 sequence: CSAREYQETQYF. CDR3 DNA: TGCAGTGCTCGGGAGTACCAAGAGACCCAGTACTTC.